The clone carrying this T cell receptor (beta chain) was found many times. No antigen is known for it. In germline, CDR1 is DFQATT, CDR2 SNEGSKA (reference sequence). The junction had 5 bases not matched to a gene; V was cut back by 2 bases and J by 0 bases. This CDR3 contains 17 residues. This entry comes from a study of breast tumors, draining lymph nodes, adjacent tissues. General observations from the study: Findings are consistent with lymph node origin and intratumoral expansion of most tumor T cells. Tumor repertoires ranked between lymph nodes and nontumor tissue in diversity, with V and J gene preferences.

MiXCR was run by TCRdb on the multiplex PCR reads, yielding one entry per CDR3 protein. In the table there are some 150,000 distinct CDR3 sequences, 33% of which are singletons. Axillary draining lymph nodes of breast cancer patients supplied the node samples. The sequence came from a female donor with breast cancer. Some clones in this sample may be carry-over from other donors' samples. The chain couples TRBV20-1 to TRBJ2-3, with 13 bases lining up with TRBD2. Sequencing was done on a sample of axillary lymph node tissue. Written as DNA, the CDR3 is TGCAGTGCTAGATTGACTAGCGGGAGGTGGAGCACAGATACGCAGTATTTT. Encoded protein: CSARLTSGRWSTDTQYF.